These 19 T cell receptor beta chains originate from one sample sequenced in a study of cytomegalovirus exposure and HLA in healthy donors listed by TCRdb under 2017. The library was made by the immunoSEQ multiplex PCR assay. For the multiplex PCR, a mixture combining 60 forward primers for TCR Vbeta segments and 13 reverse primers for TCR Jbeta segments was used. The table was pulled from immuneACCESS by TCRdb, which kept in-frame rearrangements only. Such tables lose some clones; where checked, under half of the loss comes from unresolved V genes, and the rest has no known cause. The sample table shows 150,000 or so clones, and 65% to 90% are seen once. The ten top clones hold under 6.5% of the sample. Sample: PBMCs. Receptors were obtained from a man aged 50-60 years in good health and CMV-seropositive.

The chain uses TRBV5-5 and TRBJ2-5, with D maybe TRBD1 (7 bases). The CDR3 totals 13 residues. Trimming left V 2 bases short and J 5 bases short, with 10 bases between. Germline V gene sequence: CDR1 SGHKS, CDR2 YYEKEE (reference sequence). The CDR3 DNA is TGTGCCAGCAGCTTCAGGGGGAGGGAGACCCAGTACTTC. This gives the protein CASSFRGRETQYF.

This sequence joins TRBV15 and TRBJ2-6, with D unclear. CDR1 and CDR2 from the germline V gene are LNHNV and YYDKDF (reference sequence). The CDR3 extends over 15 amino acids. V was clipped by 4 bases and J by 1 base, with 8 bases between them. The CDR3 nucleotides are TGTGCCACCAGCAAAAGTCTATCTGGGGCCAACGTCCTGACTTTC. Encoded protein: CATSKSLSGANVLTF.

This clone was recorded a few times. This chain links TRBV6-1 with TRBJ2-1; 12 bases fit TRBD2. Germline trimming cut 3 bases from V and 3 bases from J; bases unmatched to any gene: 3. CDR3 length equals 16 residues. CDR1 is MNHNS and CDR2 is SASEGT in the germline V gene. The CDR3 reads CASSDLTSGSYNEQFF. CDR3 DNA sequence: TGTGCCAGCAGTGACCTGACTAGCGGGAGCTACAATGAGCAGTTCTTC.

This clone has more than one count but fewer than ten. The chain is built from TRBV4-1 and TRBJ2-7, with a possible D match to TRBD1 (6 bases). This CDR3 comprises 14 residues. Germline CDR1 MGHRA, CDR2 YSYEKL. V dropped 4 bases and J dropped 0 bases, with 10 bases sitting between them. DNA of the CDR3: TGCGCCAGCAGCCCGACGACAGGCTCCTACGAGCAGTACGTC. Amino acids: CASSPTTGSYEQYV.

The chain joins TRBV7-9 to TRBJ1-2, with D uncertain. V lost 4 bases and J 5 bases, leaving 20 bases between the germline ends. Germline V gene sequence: CDR1 SEHNR, CDR2 FQNEAQ (reference sequence). There are 16 residues in the CDR3. In nucleotides, the CDR3 is TGTGCCAGCAGCTCCATCGTACAGTTCCTATTTTATGGCTACACCTTC. This encodes CASSSIVQFLFYGYTF.

CDR3 nucleotide sequence: TGTGCCAGCTCACCACTCCGGACTAGCGGGAGCAGTGAGACCCAGTACTTC. Protein product: CASSPLRTSGSSETQYF. The chain couples TRBV18 to TRBJ2-5; 13 nucleotides align to TRBD2. Trimming at V came to 1 base and at J to 5 bases, leaving 7 bases not matched to a gene. Per the germline V gene, CDR1 is KGHSH and CDR2 is LQKENI. The CDR3 contains 17 residues.

The chain is built from TRBV2 and TRBJ1-2, with 8 bases that match TRBD1. J lost 5 bases, V lost 5 bases, and 7 bases had no gene match. The CDR3 spans 14 residues. Per the germline V gene, CDR1 is SNHLY and CDR2 is FYNNEI. CDR3 loop: CASSSDRGWYGYTF. CDR3 nucleotide sequence: TGTGCCAGCAGTTCTGACAGGGGATGGTATGGCTACACCTTC.

The J gene is TRBJ2-5, the V gene TRBV7-3, with 11 bases aligning to TRBD2. From germline, CDR1 is SGHTA and CDR2 FQGTGA. V lost 5 bases and J lost 5; bases outside the gene matches: 4. The CDR3 is made up of 14 amino acids. The CDR3 protein is CASSAGTSGETQYF. The DNA of the CDR3 is TGTGCCAGCAGCGCCGGGACTAGCGGCGAGACCCAGTACTTC.

This chain links TRBV6-5 with TRBJ1-4; TRBD1 matches at 9 bases. Germline lookup yields CDR1 MNHEY and CDR2 SVGAGI. The CDR3 has 15 amino acids. With V trimmed by 6 bases and J by 5 bases, 7 bases remained unmatched. CDR3 loop: CASSRKGTGNEKLFF. In DNA, the CDR3 is TGTGCCAGCAGCCGAAAGGGGACAGGGAATGAAAAACTGTTTTTT.

V and J are TRBV9 and TRBJ2-7, with a weak D call TRBD2 (5 bases). Germline lookup yields CDR1 SGDLS and CDR2 YYNGEE. The CDR3 is 19 amino acids. The V end lost 0 bases, the J end lost 5 bases, and 27 bases lay between the germline ends. DNA for the CDR3: TGTGCCAGCAGCGTAGTAAAGGCCCCAATCAAGACTACTACTGACGAGCAGTACGTC. Protein: CASSVVKAPIKTTTDEQYV.

This clone was seen just once. The V call is TRBV5-1, the J call TRBJ2-5; no firm D call. Germline CDR1 SGHRS, CDR2 YFSETQ. The V gene lost 2 bases and the J gene lost 5 bases, with 10 bases spanning the gap. The CDR3 is 13 residues long. The CDR3: CASSFGTEETQYF. The DNA of the CDR3 is TGCGCCAGCAGCTTTGGCACGGAGGAGACCCAGTACTTC.

This clone has a single count. This sequence joins TRBV14 and TRBJ2-1; TRBD2 agrees at 9 bases. This CDR3 has 16 residues. J lost 2 bases, V lost 4 bases, and 6 bases had no gene match. Germline loops: CDR1 SGHDN, CDR2 FVKESK. Written as DNA, the CDR3 is TGTGCCAGCAGCCGAAGACTAGCGGACACCTACAATGAGCAGTTCTTC. Protein sequence: CASSRRLADTYNEQFF.

The V and J genes are TRBV27 and TRBJ1-5; maybe TRBD1 (5 bases). V gave up 5 bases and J gave up 7 bases, with 12 bases separating them. Germline V gene data show CDR1 as MNHEY and CDR2 as SMNVEV (reference sequence). The CDR3 extends over 13 amino acids. The CDR3 coding sequence is TGTGCCAGCAGTCACGGACGGGGGCAGCCCCAGCATTTT. Protein: CASSHGRGQPQHF.

The chain links TRBV27 to TRBJ1-1, with 7 bases that match TRBD1. The CDR3 loop spans 14 amino acids. CDR1 and CDR2 (germline): MNHEY, SMNVEV (reference sequence). Losses at the gene ends were 6 bases for V and 1 base for J; bases not matched to a gene: 5. Here the CDR3 DNA reads TGTGCCAGCAGCGTACAGGGGAAGAACACTGAAGCTTTCTTT. As protein: CASSVQGKNTEAFF.

Of note for this clone: The sample contains more than one DNA sequence encoding this CDR3. The chain couples TRBV2 to TRBJ2-2; D might be TRBD2 (5 bases). The V gene's germline CDR1 is SNHLY and CDR2 FYNNEI. Trimming left V 10 bases short and J 4 bases short, with 19 bases between. The CDR3 totals 15 residues. As DNA, the CDR3 is TGTGCCACTAGCCCCGGGCAGGCGGGCACCGGGGAGCTGTTTTTT. This sequence encodes CATSPGQAGTGELFF. Supplemented by reference TRBV2 and TRBJ2-2, the full variable domain reads EPEVTQTPSHQVTQMGQEVILRCVPISNHLYFYWYRQILGQKVEFLVSFYNNEISEKSEIFDDQFSVERPDGSNFTLKIRSTKLEDSAMYFCATSPGQAGTGELFFGEGSRLTVL.

The chain recombines TRBV6-5 with TRBJ2-1; tentatively, D is TRBD1 (5 bases). CDR1 MNHEY and CDR2 SVGAGI come from the germline V gene. V lost 11 bases and J lost 3, with 11 bases in between. The CDR3 consists of 12 residues. As DNA, the CDR3 is TGTGCCTCCCAGGGCCGCTACAATGAGCAGTTCTTC. Translated: CASQGRYNEQFF.

This clone was counted a single time. This sequence joins TRBV18 and TRBJ1-5; unclear D gene. Trimming stripped 3 bases from V and 6 bases from J, with 9 bases between. CDR3 length: 13 residues. Germline loops: CDR1 KGHSH, CDR2 LQKENI. The CDR3 DNA reads as TGTGCCAGCTCACCTGAGTTTTCTCAGCCCCAGCATTTT. The encoded protein is CASSPEFSQPQHF.

In its sample, this clone ranks as medium-sized (0.01 to 0.1%). The CDR3 DNA follows: TGTGCCAGCAGTGAGGGGACAGGGGACGAGCAGTACTTC. Amino acids: CASSEGTGDEQYF. The chain has TRBV6-1 and TRBJ2-7; TRBD1 matches at 10 bases. The CDR3 length is 13 residues. V shed 3 bases, J shed 5 bases, and the junction held 1 base outside the gene matches. The germline gives CDR1 MNHNS, CDR2 SASEGT.

The rearrangement joins TRBV4-1 to TRBJ2-2, with D perhaps matching TRBD1 (5 bases). Germline V gene sequence: CDR1 MGHRA, CDR2 YSYEKL. The CDR3 covers 15 residues. V was pared by 0 bases and J by 7 bases, with 12 bases between. The CDR3 loop is CASSQDPGLSGELFF. DNA of the CDR3: TGCGCCAGCAGCCAAGATCCAGGGCTCAGCGGGGAGCTGTTTTTT.